These 8 T cell receptor beta chains originate from one sample sequenced in a study of OX40 agonist ivuxolimab in advanced cancers. Sequenced by immunoSEQ multiplex PCR; TCRdb stores in-frame clones only, minus some. The sample lists 65,000 to 80,000 clones, 92% seen once, with 0.5% to 0.65% in the top ten. The input for sequencing was CD4+ or CD8+ T cells sorted from blood, taken in a trial of the OX40 agonist ivuxolimab. These receptors all come from an adult with an advanced solid tumor such as melanoma, head and neck, liver or kidney cancer.

This clone was detected only once. Other DNA sequences within the sample encode an identical CDR3. The chain links TRBV18 to TRBJ2-5; D is unresolved. This CDR3 spans 11 amino acids. Germline V gene sequence: CDR1 KGHSH, CDR2 LQKENI. V lost 1 base to trimming and J lost 5 bases, with 2 bases between them. The CDR3 DNA reads TGTGCCAGCTCACCACGTGAGACCCAGTACTTC. The encoded protein is CASSPRETQYF.

V is TRBV4-3 and J is TRBJ2-2; D tentatively fits TRBD1 or TRBD2 (6 bases each). Per germline, CDR1 LGHNA and CDR2 YSLEER. V lost 4 bases to trimming and J lost 6 bases, with 24 bases between them. There are 18 residues in the CDR3. CDR3 amino acids: CASSPPGGLGYSPGELFF. In nucleotides, the CDR3 is TGCGCCAGCAGCCCACCCGGGGGCCTCGGATATTCCCCCGGGGAGCTGTTTTTT.

This clone has only a few counts. The chain joins TRBV5-1 to TRBJ2-6; D ambiguous. The CDR3 has 16 amino acids. V gave up 1 base and J gave up 4 bases, with 12 bases separating them. Germline V gene data show CDR1 as SGHRS and CDR2 as YFSETQ. The CDR3 coding sequence is TGCGCCAGCAGCTTGTTAGGGTCGGCCGGGGCCAACGTCCTGACTTTC. Its protein product is CASSLLGSAGANVLTF.

The chain has TRBV6-6 and TRBJ1-3; 8 bases line up with TRBD1. Trimming at V came to 2 bases and at J to 2 bases, leaving 5 bases not matched to a gene. Germline V gene sequence: CDR1 MNHNY, CDR2 SVGAGI (reference sequence). The CDR3 sequence is 16 residues long. CDR3 nucleotides: TGTGCCAGCAGTTACGGTGCGACAGGGGCTGGAAACACCATATATTTT. It yields the protein CASSYGATGAGNTIYF.

This CDR3 is CASSFKGRQPQHF. Here the CDR3 DNA reads TGTGCCAGCAGCTTTAAAGGGCGTCAGCCCCAGCATTTT. V usage is TRBV5-6 and J usage is TRBJ1-5; D not resolved. The CDR3 covers 13 residues. The V end lost 2 bases, the J end lost 6 bases, and 9 bases lay between the germline ends. The germline gives CDR1 SGHDT, CDR2 YYEEEE. The full variable domain, its missing parts supplied by reference TRBV5-6 and TRBJ1-5, is DAGVTQSPTHLIKTRGQQVTLRCSPKSGHDTVSWYQQALGQGPQFIFQYYEEEERQRGNFPDRFSGHQFPNYSSELNVNALLLGDSALYLCASSFKGRQPQHFGDGTRLSIL.

The chain joins TRBV11-2 to TRBJ2-7; 8 nucleotides match TRBD2. V dropped 5 bases and J dropped 4; count of bases not matched to a gene: 10. In germline, CDR1 is SGHAT, CDR2 FQNNGV. The CDR3 is 15 amino acids. CDR3: CASSESSGSPYEQYF. The CDR3, as DNA: TGTGCCAGCAGCGAGTCGAGCGGGAGCCCGTACGAGCAGTACTTC. Together with reference TRBV11-2 and TRBJ2-7, the CDR3 gives the full variable domain: EAGVAQSPRYKIIEKRQSVAFWCNPISGHATLYWYQQILGQGPKLLIQFQNNGVVDDSQLPKDRFSAERLKGVDSTLKIQPAKLEDSAVYLCASSESSGSPYEQYFGPGTRLTVT.

The V gene is TRBV18, the J gene TRBJ1-4; D gene unclear. The V gene lost 0 bases and the J gene lost 7 bases, with 9 bases spanning the gap. This CDR3 is built from 14 residues. CDR1 is KGHSH and CDR2 is LQKENI in the germline V gene. The CDR3 region is CASSPPIAGEKLFF. The DNA for the CDR3 is TGTGCCAGCTCACCACCTATTGCCGGTGAAAAACTGTTTTTT. Using reference TRBV18 and TRBJ1-4 for the parts outside the CDR3, the full variable domain is NAGVMQNPRHLVRRRGQEARLRCSPMKGHSHVYWYRQLPEEGLKFMVYLQKENIIDESGMPKERFSAEFPKEGPSILRIQQVVRGDSAAYFCASSPPIAGEKLFFGSGTQLSVL.

This chain uses TRBV28 with TRBJ1-1; D is undetermined. Deletions cut 6 bases from V and 1 base from J, with 6 bases between. This CDR3 comprises 12 residues. Germline assignment: CDR1 MDHEN and CDR2 SYDVKM. The CDR3 reads CASSGPNTEAFF. The CDR3 DNA reads as TGTGCCAGCAGCGGGCCGAACACTGAAGCTTTCTTT.